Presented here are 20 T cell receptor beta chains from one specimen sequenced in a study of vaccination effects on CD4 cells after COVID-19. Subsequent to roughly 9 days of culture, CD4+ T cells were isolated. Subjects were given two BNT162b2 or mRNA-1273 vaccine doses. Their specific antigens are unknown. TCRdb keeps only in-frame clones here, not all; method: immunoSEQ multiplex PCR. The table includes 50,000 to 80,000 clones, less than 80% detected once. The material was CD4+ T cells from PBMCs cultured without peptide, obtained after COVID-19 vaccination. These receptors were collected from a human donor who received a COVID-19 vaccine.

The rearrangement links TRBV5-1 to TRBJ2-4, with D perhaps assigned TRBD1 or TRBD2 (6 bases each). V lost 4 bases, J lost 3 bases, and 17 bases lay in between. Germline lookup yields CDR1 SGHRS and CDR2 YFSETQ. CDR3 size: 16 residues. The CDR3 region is CASSPSAGDGKNIQYF. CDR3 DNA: TGCGCCAGCAGCCCTAGCGCAGGGGATGGCAAAAACATTCAGTACTTC. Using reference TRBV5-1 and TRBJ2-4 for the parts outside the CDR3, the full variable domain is KAGVTQTPRYLIKTRGQQVTLSCSPISGHRSVSWYQQTPGQGLQFLFEYFSETQRNKGNFPGRFSGRQFSNSRSEMNVSTLELGDSALYLCASSPSAGDGKNIQYFGAGTRLSVL.

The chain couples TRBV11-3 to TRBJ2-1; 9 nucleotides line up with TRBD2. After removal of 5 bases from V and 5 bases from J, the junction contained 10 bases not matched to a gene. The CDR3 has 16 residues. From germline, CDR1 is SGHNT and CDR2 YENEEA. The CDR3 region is CASSPRGAGGHNEQFF. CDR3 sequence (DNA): TGTGCCAGCAGCCCCCGGGGAGCGGGGGGCCACAATGAGCAGTTCTTC.

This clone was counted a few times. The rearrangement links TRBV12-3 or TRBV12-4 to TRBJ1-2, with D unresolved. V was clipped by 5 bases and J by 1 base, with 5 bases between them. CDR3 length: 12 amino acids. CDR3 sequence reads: CASSLINYGYTF. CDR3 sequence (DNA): TGTGCCAGCAGTCTGATTAACTATGGCTACACCTTC.

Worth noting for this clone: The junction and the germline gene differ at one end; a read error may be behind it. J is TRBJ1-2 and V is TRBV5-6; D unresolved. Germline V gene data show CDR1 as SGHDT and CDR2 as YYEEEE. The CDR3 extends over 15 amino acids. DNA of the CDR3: TGTGCCAGCAGTTTGGTGGACCTAACTAACTATGGCTACACCTTC. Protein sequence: CASSLVDLTNYGYTF.

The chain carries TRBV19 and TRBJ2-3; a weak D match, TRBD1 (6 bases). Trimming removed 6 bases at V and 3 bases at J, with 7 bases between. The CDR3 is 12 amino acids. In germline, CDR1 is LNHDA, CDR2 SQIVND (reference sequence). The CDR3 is CASRQGTDTQYF. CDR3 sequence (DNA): TGTGCCAGTAGGCAGGGGACAGATACGCAGTATTTT.

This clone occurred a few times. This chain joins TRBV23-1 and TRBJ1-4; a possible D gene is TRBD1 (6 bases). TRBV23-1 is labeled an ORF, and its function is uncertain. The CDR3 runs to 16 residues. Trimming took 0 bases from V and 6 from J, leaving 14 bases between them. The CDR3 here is CASSQSRAGEDEKLFF. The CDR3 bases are TGCGCCAGCAGTCAATCAAGGGCAGGGGAAGATGAAAAACTGTTTTTT.

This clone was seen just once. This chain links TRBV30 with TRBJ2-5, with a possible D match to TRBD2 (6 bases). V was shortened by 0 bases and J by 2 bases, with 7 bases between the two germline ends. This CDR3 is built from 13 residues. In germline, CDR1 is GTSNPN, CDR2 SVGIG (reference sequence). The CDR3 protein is CAWSVLAQETQYF. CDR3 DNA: TGTGCCTGGAGTGTACTAGCACAAGAGACCCAGTACTTC.

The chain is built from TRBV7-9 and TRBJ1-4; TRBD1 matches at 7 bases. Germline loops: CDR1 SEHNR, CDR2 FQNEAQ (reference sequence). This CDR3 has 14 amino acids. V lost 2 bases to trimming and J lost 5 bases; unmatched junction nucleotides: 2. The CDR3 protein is CASSLWDSNEKLFF. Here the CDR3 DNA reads TGTGCCAGCAGCTTATGGGACAGCAATGAAAAACTGTTTTTT. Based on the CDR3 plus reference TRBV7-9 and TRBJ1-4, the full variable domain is DTGVSQNPRHKITKRGQNVTFRCDPISEHNRLYWYRQTLGQGPEFLTYFQNEAQLEKSRLLSDRFSAERPKGSFSTLEIQRTEQGDSAMYLCASSLWDSNEKLFFGSGTQLSVL.

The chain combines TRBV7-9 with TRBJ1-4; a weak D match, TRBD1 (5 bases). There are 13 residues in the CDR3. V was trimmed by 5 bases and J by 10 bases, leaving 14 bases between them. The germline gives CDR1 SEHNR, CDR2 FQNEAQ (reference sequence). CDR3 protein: CASSPGASLKLFF. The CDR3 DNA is TGTGCCAGCAGCCCCGGGGCCTCCCTAAAACTGTTTTTT. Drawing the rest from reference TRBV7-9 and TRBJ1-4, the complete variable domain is DTGVSQNPRHKITKRGQNVTFRCDPISEHNRLYWYRQTLGQGPEFLTYFQNEAQLEKSRLLSDRFSAERPKGSFSTLEIQRTEQGDSAMYLCASSPGASLKLFFGSGTQLSVL.

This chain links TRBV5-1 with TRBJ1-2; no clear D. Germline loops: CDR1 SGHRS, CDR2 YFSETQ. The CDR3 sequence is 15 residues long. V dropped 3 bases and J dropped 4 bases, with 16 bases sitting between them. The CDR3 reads CASSSHPGNLYGYTF. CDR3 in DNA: TGCGCCAGCAGCTCTCACCCGGGGAACCTCTATGGCTACACCTTC.

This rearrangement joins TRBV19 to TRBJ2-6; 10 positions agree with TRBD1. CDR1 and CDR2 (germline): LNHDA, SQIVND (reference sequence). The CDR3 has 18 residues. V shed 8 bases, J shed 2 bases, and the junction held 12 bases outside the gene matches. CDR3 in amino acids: CASRPRTGGTAGANVLTF. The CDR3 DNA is TGTGCCAGTCGCCCCCGGACAGGGGGGACTGCTGGGGCCAACGTCCTGACTTTC.

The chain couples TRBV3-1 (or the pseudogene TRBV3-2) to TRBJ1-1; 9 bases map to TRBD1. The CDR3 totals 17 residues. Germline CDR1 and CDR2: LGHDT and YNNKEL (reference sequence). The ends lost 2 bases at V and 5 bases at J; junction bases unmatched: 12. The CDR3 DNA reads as TGTGCCAGCAGCCAACGTTGGGGAGGACAGGGGAGGACTGAAGCTTTCTTT. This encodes CASSQRWGGQGRTEAFF.

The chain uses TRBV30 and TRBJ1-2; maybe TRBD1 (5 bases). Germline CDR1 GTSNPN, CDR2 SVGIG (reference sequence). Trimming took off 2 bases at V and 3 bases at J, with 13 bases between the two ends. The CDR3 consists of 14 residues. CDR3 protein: CAWSSGRGDYGYTF. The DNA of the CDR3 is TGTGCCTGGAGTTCAGGACGGGGGGACTATGGCTACACCTTC. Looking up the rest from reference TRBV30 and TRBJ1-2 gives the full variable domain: SQTIHQWPATLVQPVGSPLSLECTVEGTSNPNLYWYRQAAGRGLQLLFYSVGIGQISSEVPQNLSASRPQDRQFILSSKKLLLSDSGFYLCAWSSGRGDYGYTFGSGTRLTVV.

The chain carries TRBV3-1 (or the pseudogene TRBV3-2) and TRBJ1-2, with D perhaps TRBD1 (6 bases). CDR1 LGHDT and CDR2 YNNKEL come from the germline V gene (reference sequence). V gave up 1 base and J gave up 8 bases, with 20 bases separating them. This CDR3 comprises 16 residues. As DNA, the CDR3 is TGTGCCAGCAGCCAAGGAATGGGGGGCAGAAGCGCCGGCTACACCTTC. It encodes CASSQGMGGRSAGYTF.

CDR3 nucleotides: TGTGCCAGTAGTATTGGTTGGCGGACAGGGAGAATTTCGAACTATGGCTACACCTTC. It translates to CASSIGWRTGRISNYGYTF. The chain is built from TRBV19 and TRBJ1-2; TRBD1 agrees at 8 bases. The CDR3 covers 19 residues. The V gene's germline CDR1 is LNHDA and CDR2 SQIVND (reference sequence). V lost 3 bases and J lost 2; bases outside the gene matches: 17.

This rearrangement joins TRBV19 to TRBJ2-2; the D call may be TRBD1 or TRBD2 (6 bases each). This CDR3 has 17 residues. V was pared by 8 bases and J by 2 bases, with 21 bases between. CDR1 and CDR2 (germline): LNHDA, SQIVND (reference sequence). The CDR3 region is CASFPWSGAVNTGELFF. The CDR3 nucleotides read TGTGCCAGTTTCCCCTGGTCGGGGGCGGTTAACACCGGGGAGCTGTTTTTT.

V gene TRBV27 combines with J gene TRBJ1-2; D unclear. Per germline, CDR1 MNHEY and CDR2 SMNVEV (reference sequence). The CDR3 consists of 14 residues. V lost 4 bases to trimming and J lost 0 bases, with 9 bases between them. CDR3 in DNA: TGTGCCAGCAGTTCACAGCGGGCTAACTATGGCTACACCTTC. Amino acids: CASSSQRANYGYTF.

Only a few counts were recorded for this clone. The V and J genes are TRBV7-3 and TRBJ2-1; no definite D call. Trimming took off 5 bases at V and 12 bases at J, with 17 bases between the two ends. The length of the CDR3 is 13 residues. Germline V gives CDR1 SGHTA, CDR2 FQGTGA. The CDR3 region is CASSPKAWGWQFF. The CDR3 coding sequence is TGTGCCAGCAGCCCTAAGGCGTGGGGTTGGCAGTTCTTC.

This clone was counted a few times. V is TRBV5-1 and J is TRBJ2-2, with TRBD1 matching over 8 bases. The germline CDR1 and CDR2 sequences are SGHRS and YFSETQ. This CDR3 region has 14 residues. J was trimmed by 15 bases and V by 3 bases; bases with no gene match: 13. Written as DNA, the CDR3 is TGCGCCAGCAGCTCTCCGGCCGGGACAGGAAGGGTGTTTTTT. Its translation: CASSSPAGTGRVFF.

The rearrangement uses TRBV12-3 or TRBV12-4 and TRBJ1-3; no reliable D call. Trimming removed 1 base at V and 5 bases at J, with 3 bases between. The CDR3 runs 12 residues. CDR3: CASSLGRNTIYF. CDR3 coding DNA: TGTGCCAGCAGTTTAGGTCGAAACACCATATATTTT.